This TCR beta chain was sequenced for a study of T cell repertoires in cytomegalovirus infection (dated by TCRdb to the late 2010s). About the full investigation: Recently identified HLA-C-restricted CMV epitopes, whose presentation resists viral immunomodulation, were targeted by peptide stimulations together with well-studied HLA-B-restricted epitopes. The HLA type of each donor mattered for the analysis, because public TCR beta signatures pointed to carriage of CMV infection along with the matching HLA type. Overall study results and their limits: The ex vivo response was dominated by HLA-C-restricted CMV-specific TCR beta clonotypes, which also provided the single most frequent clonotype in two of eight donors. In both this cohort and an independent roughly 400-donor cohort, the cumulative frequency of public TCR beta family members distinguished carriers of CMV infection plus the relevant HLA type.

The data were produced on an Illumina HiSeq 1500. In TCRdb, the public reads were trimmed at Q25 with fastp and aligned with MiXCR, with productive beta chains retained. For every CDR3 protein sequence, its rows merge into one entry that carries the most common genes and DNA. The sample table lists hundreds of thousands of distinct CDR3 sequences, approximately 32% of them with a count of one. The ten largest clones represent 20% of the sample. From the cysteine up to the phenylalanine, the CDR3 has a length of 19 residues. The kept DNA is CDR3 alone, 57 bases in frame from the first base. V is reduced by 1 base and J by 3 bases, leaving a spacing of 22 bases between them. The germline V gene specifies MNHNS as CDR1 and SASEGT as CDR2. In light of the paper, this sample's treatment or condition label describes: in vitro stimulation with specific CMV peptide epitopes to enrich CMV-specific T cells.

In the case of this clonotype: This clone's antigen is unknown. No clone much larger than this one lies a single base away; base qualities are absent.

Source: cultured PBMCs, taken from culture after CMV antigen stimulation. The sequence links TRBV6-1 to TRBJ1-5; perhaps TRBD1 is the D gene, with 6 bases matching. The source of this sequence is a human donor in good health (CMV status not recorded). Some clones in this sample may be carry-over from other donors' samples. The CDR3 region has the sequence CASSEGSPKTGNYNQPQHF. Here is the DNA: TGTGCCAGCAGTGAAGGGAGTCCTAAGACAGGTAACTACAATCAGCCCCAGCATTTT.